This entry is about one TCR beta chain. This clone was observed a handful of times. The antigen this receptor binds is unknown. The record has no base qualities; no much larger clone is one base away. The sample is drawn from a study of blood T cell repertoires in COVID-19 (TCRdb year 2020). General notes on the study: Collaborator samples came from the United States, Italy and Spain and covered acute and convalescent phases of COVID-19. The dataset comprised deeply sampled blood TCRbeta repertoires from subjects exposed to, actively infected with, or recovered from COVID-19. The samples were drawn from two sources: the first 160 participants of the ongoing ImmuneRACE study, and approximately 1,300 subjects contributed by 6 global collaborators. Where available, HLA class I and class II types were taken from metadata supplied by the sample provider and were not determined by assay-based typing. The sample metadata nearly always contained a de-identified subject ID, COVID-19 status, age in years and sex. A freely available public database, intended as a resource for researchers studying the immune response to SARS-CoV-2, is where the repertoires were released. The material from the prospective study consisted of cDNA or gDNA derived from T cells, B-cell-depleted T cells, or PBMCs. Results and caveats for the whole study, not just this receptor: Clinical and demographic metadata were provided uncurated, with the amount varying by source and participant.

Each collaborating institution followed its own protocols to collect whole blood in K2EDTA tubes. For TCRbeta analysis, collaborator samples were shipped as frozen whole blood, as isolated PBMCs, or as DNA extracted from either sample type. The CDR3, cysteine through phenylalanine, is 11 amino acids long. Of all the DNA, just the CDR3 is kept, 33 bases in frame from base 1. CDR1 SGHDN and CDR2 FVKESK are derived from the germline V gene. V drops 0 bases and J drops 14 bases, leaving 8 bases in between. TCRbeta CDR3 regions were amplified from genomic DNA using the immunoSEQ Assay, a bias-controlled multiplex PCR. Turning to the authors' computational methods: Nucleated cell counts per sample were estimated from amplification of reference gene primers within the assay. Sequence reads were collapsed and filtered to measure the absolute abundance of every unique TCRbeta CDR3 rearrangement. Productive Simpson clonality was computed per sample as the square root of Simpson's diversity index over productive rearrangements. Not all clones reach the TCRdb copy of this immuneACCESS table, which keeps in-frame sequences only. Checked studies attribute under half of the gap to unresolved V genes and leave the rest unexplained. D and trimming come from the DNA, and the V and J calls and clone size come from that table. The sample table records about 33,000 clones; around 85% of these occur just once. The ten largest clones represent about 7.1% of the sample.

This sequence originates from a man between 60 and 75 years old with active COVID-19. The chain couples TRBV14 to TRBJ2-1, with no reliable assignment of the D segment. The sequencing input was peripheral blood. This receptor carries the CDR3 CASSQDLRKFF. The DNA sequence is as follows: TGTGCCAGCAGCCAAGATCTGAGGAAGTTCTTC.